This TCR beta chain comes out of a study of CD8 T cells in ankylosing spondylitis. TCRdb reprocessed the 5' RACE reads with MiXCR, giving one entry per CDR3 protein. The data show 340,000 or so distinct CDR3 sequences, roughly 14% seen once. The CDR3 spans 15 residues. V shed 1 base, J shed 6 bases, and the junction held 5 bases outside the gene matches. Regarding the study as a whole: CD8+ cells made up the disease-linked clones, which were relatively rare in peripheral blood.

As concerns this clonotype: Its antigen is unidentified.

The source material was blood, either unsorted or a sorted T cell fraction (not recorded which). The clonotype comes from a male donor with ankylosing spondylitis or in good health (not recorded which). The chain recombines TRBV12-3 or TRBV12-4 with TRBJ2-3; 9 bases match TRBD2. DNA of the CDR3: TGTGCCAGCAGTTTAGAAGGCGGGGGGGTTGATACGCAGTATTTT. Residues: CASSLEGGGVDTQYF.